Below are 10 T cell receptor beta chains sequenced from a single sample in a study of early T cells in non-severe SARS-CoV-2 infection. One entry per CDR3 protein results from TCRdb running MiXCR on the 5' RACE reads. In the table there are under 60,000 distinct CDR3 sequences, around 13% of which are singletons. The sequenced sample was whole blood. The source of these receptors is an adult who was a healthcare worker with PCR-confirmed SARS-CoV-2 infection or an uninfected control (not recorded which).

The V call is TRBV23-1, the J call TRBJ1-6; D not resolved. TRBV23-1 counts as an open reading frame of uncertain function. The length of the CDR3 is 15 residues. Deletions cut 4 bases from V and 8 bases from J, with 15 bases between. The CDR3 DNA reads TGCGCCAGCAGTCCCTTAGGGTCCGGTTATTCACCCCTCCACTTT. Translation: CASSPLGSGYSPLHF.

This clonotype was seen a handful of times. This chain links TRBV29-1 with TRBJ2-5; D is perhaps TRBD2 (5 bases). Germline V gene sequence: CDR1 SQVTM, CDR2 ANQGSEA. V was trimmed by 2 bases and J by 1 base, leaving 8 bases between them. The CDR3 has 13 amino acids. The CDR3 is CSVEPSGQETQYF. The DNA for the CDR3 is TGCAGCGTTGAACCAAGCGGCCAAGAGACCCAGTACTTC.

The chain links TRBV3-1 to TRBJ2-7; D is ambiguous. Germline lookup yields CDR1 LGHDT and CDR2 YNNKEL (reference sequence). The CDR3 consists of 14 residues. The V end lost 4 bases, the J end lost 2 bases, and 12 bases lay between the germline ends. The CDR3 DNA follows: TGTGCCAGCAGCCCTCAACCGGGCCCCTACGAGCAGTACTTC. This sequence encodes CASSPQPGPYEQYF.

The rearrangement links TRBV28 to TRBJ2-6; D remains ambiguous. The CDR3 sequence is 15 residues long. Trimming removed 1 base at V and 1 base at J, with 5 bases between. Germline V gene data show CDR1 as MDHEN and CDR2 as SYDVKM. Here the CDR3 reads CASSLYKSGANVLTF. As DNA, the CDR3 is TGTGCCAGCAGTTTATACAAATCTGGGGCCAACGTCCTGACTTTC.

This clonotype was counted ten times or more. The chain couples TRBV20-1 to TRBJ1-1; maybe TRBD1 (5 bases). The CDR3 has 13 residues. Germline V gene data show CDR1 as DFQATT and CDR2 as SNEGSKA (reference sequence). V lost 5 bases and J 0 bases, leaving 10 bases between the germline ends. The CDR3 loop is CSARRGMNTEAFF. The CDR3 nucleotides are TGCAGTGCTCGACGGGGCATGAACACTGAAGCTTTCTTT.

The chain couples TRBV12-3 or TRBV12-4 to TRBJ1-2; 7 bases match TRBD1. The V segment lost 6 bases and the J segment 8 bases; nucleotides outside the gene matches: 9. CDR3 size: 13 residues. For the CDR3, the DNA is TGTGCCAGCAGAGAGACAGGGTATCGGGGCTACACCTTC. Its translation is CASRETGYRGYTF.

There are many counts of this clonotype. J is TRBJ1-1 and V is TRBV18; D uncertain. Germline values: CDR1 KGHSH, CDR2 LQKENI. V lost 3 bases to trimming and J lost 2 bases, with 7 bases between them. The CDR3 runs to 13 residues. CDR3 in DNA: TGTGCCAGCTCACCGGCCACTAACACTGAAGCTTTCTTT. Protein: CASSPATNTEAFF. Full variable domain (missing parts from reference TRBV18 and TRBJ1-1): NAGVMQNPRHLVRRRGQEARLRCSPMKGHSHVYWYRQLPEEGLKFMVYLQKENIIDESGMPKERFSAEFPKEGPSILRIQQVVRGDSAAYFCASSPATNTEAFFGQGTRLTVV.

This clonotype was seen a handful of times. The V gene is TRBV9, the J gene TRBJ2-2; tentatively, D is TRBD2 (5 bases). The CDR3 consists of 15 residues. Germline V gene sequence: CDR1 SGDLS, CDR2 YYNGEE. With 6 bases removed from V and 4 bases from J, the gap between germline ends came to 16 bases. CDR3 residues: CASTGESVGTGELFF. The DNA of the CDR3 is TGTGCCAGCACCGGGGAGAGCGTCGGCACCGGGGAGCTGTTTTTT.

Only a few counts were recorded for this clonotype. The chain links TRBV20-1 to TRBJ1-1; 7 bases align to TRBD1. The germline gives CDR1 DFQATT, CDR2 SNEGSKA (reference sequence). The CDR3 is 14 residues long. Losses at the gene ends were 2 bases for V and 6 bases for J; bases not matched to a gene: 9. DNA of the CDR3: TGCAGTGCTAGACCTCGGACAGGTCAATCTGAAGCTTTCTTT. Translated: CSARPRTGQSEAFF.

This clonotype was detected ten times or more. This chain connects TRBV15 to TRBJ2-4; 8 nucleotides line up with TRBD1. Germline values: CDR1 LNHNV, CDR2 YYDKDF (reference sequence). The V gene end was trimmed by 3 bases and the J gene end by 4 bases; junction bases not matched to a gene: 11. The CDR3 length is 17 residues. The CDR3 loop is CATSRHHSGTGKNIQYF. The DNA of the CDR3 is TGTGCCACCAGCAGGCACCACTCCGGGACAGGAAAAAACATTCAGTACTTC.